This T cell receptor beta chain was sequenced in a study of T cells in Graves' hyperthyroidism and ophthalmopathy. For the study at large: Peripheral blood specimens were obtained at initial diagnosis, prior to any treatment.

This clonotype was counted a single time. Its cognate antigen is unknown. A much larger clone is a single base away; this may be a read error. Findings and caveats of the study: Through a model of 13 V-J features, ophthalmopathy was separated from stable hyperthyroidism.

RNA transcripts gave rise to amplified TCR beta CDR3 regions. First-round RT-PCR of the TCR CDR3 relied on the HTBI primer set. In TCRdb, the multiplex PCR reads were re-called with MiXCR into one record per CDR3 protein. The sample includes around 360,000 distinct CDR3 sequences, about 16% seen only once; the top ten take approximately 20%. Exclusion criteria comprised uncontrolled infection, other autoimmune disease, pregnancy or lactation. Using 10 ml of fresh peripheral blood, PBMCs were prepared. The receptor comes from a woman aged 55-69 years with Graves' ophthalmopathy. Input material: blood.

CDR3 bases: TGTGCCATCAGTGATTTGACAGGATCCTACGAGCAGTACTTC. Its protein product is CAISDLTGSYEQYF. V and J are TRBV10-3 and TRBJ2-7; possible D gene TRBD1, 6 bases. Germline V CDR1 and CDR2: ENHRY, SYGVKD. Between the trimmed V and J ends, which lost 3 bases and 1 base, there was a span of 10 bases. The CDR3 has 14 residues.